These 2 T cell receptor beta chains were all obtained from the same sample, sequenced in a study of blood T cell repertoires in COVID-19. Assay used: immunoSEQ multiplex PCR; TCRdb lists only in-frame clones, some missing. Altogether 40,000 or so clones are present, around 84% being singletons, with the ten largest covering around 13%. Sequencing was done on a sample of peripheral blood. These receptor sequences come from a woman in her sixties or seventies in a cohort sampled during active COVID-19.

J is TRBJ2-7 and V is TRBV29-1; TRBD2 aligns across 12 bases. Germline-derived CDR1 and CDR2 are SQVTM and ANQGSEA. The trim removed 3 bases at V and 0 bases at J, leaving 6 bases unmatched. The CDR3 has 16 amino acids. The DNA for the CDR3 is TGCAGCGTTGATGGACTAGCGGGACGAAGCTCCTACGAGCAGTACTTC. Residues: CSVDGLAGRSSYEQYF.

The J gene is TRBJ2-1, the V gene TRBV18, with D perhaps matching TRBD2 (6 bases). The CDR3 has 16 residues. V was cut by 4 bases and J by 8 bases, with 21 bases left in between. Germline V lookup: CDR1 KGHSH, CDR2 LQKENI. The CDR3 loop reads CASSQVNRGRVDEQFF. The CDR3 coding sequence is TGTGCCAGCTCACAAGTGAATCGGGGGAGAGTGGATGAGCAGTTCTTC.